These 20 T cell receptor beta chains share one sample of origin, sequenced in a study of T cells in Graves' hyperthyroidism and ophthalmopathy (dated by TCRdb to between 2019 and 2020). The library was prepared using multiplex PCR. This sample was sequenced with an Illumina HiSeq 2000. TCR beta CDR3 regions were amplified from RNA transcripts. The TCR CDR3 was subjected to a first round of RT-PCR using the HTBI primer set and the Qiagen OneStep RT-PCR kit. TCRdb reanalyzed the raw reads on its own, using fastp at Q25 for trimming and MiXCR for clone calling, and kept in-frame beta chains. Merged by CDR3 protein, the rows form single entries marked with the most common genes and DNA. Counted in this sample were roughly 130,000 distinct CDR3 sequences; over 20% of them appeared once. The ten largest make up about 70% of the sample. Sequenced material: blood. The receptors shown here come from a woman in her forties or fifties with Graves' hyperthyroidism that later progressed to Graves' ophthalmopathy.

This clonotype has at least ten counts. The chain's CDR3 is CASSFQVRYEQYF. DNA for the CDR3: TGTGCCAGCAGTTTTCAGGTGCGGTACGAGCAGTACTTC. The V gene is TRBV12-3 or TRBV12-4, the J gene TRBJ2-7; D is ambiguous. The CDR3 is 13 residues long. Trimming pared 3 bases from V and 4 bases from J, leaving 10 bases between.

This chain links TRBV2 with TRBJ1-4; TRBD1 might be the D (6 bases). The CDR3 is made up of 15 amino acids. Germline CDR1 is SNHLY and CDR2 is FYNNEI. V gave up 7 bases and J gave up 4 bases, with 16 bases separating them. The CDR3 spells CASNSGGAVNEKLFF. CDR3 coding DNA: TGTGCCAGCAATAGTGGGGGCGCGGTTAATGAAAAACTGTTTTTT.

This clonotype has a handful of counts. In DNA form, the CDR3 reads TGCGCCAGCAGCTCAACGACAGGTTCCTACGAGCAGTACTTC. It codes for CASSSTTGSYEQYF. The gene calls are TRBV5-1 and TRBJ2-7; a possible D gene is TRBD1 (6 bases). The germline gives CDR1 SGHRS, CDR2 YFSETQ. V lost 3 bases to trimming and J lost 1 base, with 11 bases between them. The CDR3 has 14 residues.

This clonotype was counted many times. This chain connects TRBV29-1 to TRBJ1-1; 8 bases match TRBD1. Trimming removed 4 bases from V and 3 bases from J; junction bases left unmatched: 4. Germline CDR1 SQVTM, CDR2 ANQGSEA. CDR3 length: 13 residues. CDR3 in DNA: TGCAGCGTTGCAGGGGGCACGGACACTGAAGCTTTCTTT. This gives the protein CSVAGGTDTEAFF.

This clonotype was recorded at least ten times. V and J are TRBV20-1 and TRBJ2-1, with TRBD2 as a possible D gene (6 bases). The CDR3 loop spans 15 amino acids. Looked up from germline, CDR1 is DFQATT and CDR2 is SNEGSKA (reference sequence). V lost 0 bases and J 7 bases, leaving 16 bases between the germline ends. The CDR3 loop reads CSARELWRELNEQFF. DNA for the CDR3: TGCAGTGCTAGAGAATTGTGGAGGGAGTTAAATGAGCAGTTCTTC.

This clonotype was found many times. J is TRBJ1-2 and V is TRBV7-9, with TRBD1 matching over 8 bases. Losses at the gene ends were 4 bases for V and 8 bases for J; bases not matched to a gene: 6. This CDR3 contains 13 residues. The germline gives CDR1 SEHNR, CDR2 FQNEAQ (reference sequence). The CDR3 sequence: CASSSDRVKGYTF. The DNA for the CDR3 is TGTGCCAGCAGCTCGGACAGGGTTAAGGGCTACACCTTC.

The V and J genes are TRBV6-5 and TRBJ2-2; 11 positions agree with TRBD2. Germline trimming cut 0 bases from V and 3 bases from J; bases unmatched to any gene: 6. There are 18 residues in the CDR3. Germline values: CDR1 MNHEY, CDR2 SVGAGI. This chain's CDR3 is CASSYSEHSGGDTGELFF. The CDR3 DNA sequence: TGTGCCAGCAGTTACTCGGAACATAGCGGGGGGGACACCGGGGAGCTGTTTTTT.

This clonotype was picked up many times. The chain recombines TRBV5-5 with TRBJ2-7; tentatively, D is TRBD1 (6 bases). Trimming took off 6 bases at V and 2 bases at J, with 18 bases between the two ends. CDR1 and CDR2 (germline): SGHKS, YYEKEE (reference sequence). This CDR3 is 15 amino acids long. The CDR3 loop reads CASTNRDTIAYEQYF. CDR3 nucleotides: TGTGCCAGCACAAACCGGGACACCATAGCCTACGAGCAGTACTTC. Together with reference TRBV5-5 and TRBJ2-7, the CDR3 gives the full variable domain: DAGVTQSPTHLIKTRGQQVTLRCSPISGHKSVSWYQQVLGQGPQFIFQYYEKEERGRGNFPDRFSARQFPNYSSELNVNALLLGDSALYLCASTNRDTIAYEQYFGPGTRLTVT.

This clonotype has a count of ten or more. The CDR3, as DNA: TGTGCCAGCAGCTTAAGGACAGAAGGTGAGCAGTTCTTC. It encodes CASSLRTEGEQFF. The chain joins TRBV7-9 to TRBJ2-1, with D possibly TRBD1 on 6 matching bases. The CDR3 loop spans 13 amino acids. The germline V gene has CDR1 SEHNR and CDR2 FQNEAQ (reference sequence). Trimming shortened V by 2 bases and J by 9 bases, and 11 bases separated the two germline ends.

This clonotype was detected many times. The CDR3 is CASSLVPSGMFTDTQYF. CDR3 sequence (DNA): TGCGCCAGCAGCTTGGTCCCTAGCGGGATGTTCACAGATACGCAGTATTTT. The V gene is TRBV5-1, the J gene TRBJ2-3; 9 bases are a match to TRBD2. Germline CDR1 is SGHRS and CDR2 is YFSETQ. The CDR3 contains 17 residues. The junction had 7 bases not matched to a gene; V was cut back by 0 bases and J by 2 bases.

This clonotype has a handful of counts. The CDR3 coding sequence is TGTGCCAGCTTTCGACAGGGTGCAACAGATACGCAGTATTTT. Its translation is CASFRQGATDTQYF. V is TRBV18 and J is TRBJ2-3, with TRBD1 identical over 7 bases. Trimming at V came to 7 bases and at J to 3 bases, leaving 7 bases not matched to a gene. This CDR3 is 14 amino acids long. Germline V gene sequence: CDR1 KGHSH, CDR2 LQKENI.

This clonotype was observed a few times. The V call is TRBV19, the J call TRBJ2-3; D ambiguous. This CDR3 region has 13 residues. Trimming pared 7 bases from V and 0 bases from J, leaving 8 bases between. Germline values: CDR1 LNHDA, CDR2 SQIVND (reference sequence). The CDR3 bases are TGTGCCAGTACTAAGGGTAGCACAGATACGCAGTATTTT. Translation: CASTKGSTDTQYF.

In its sample, this clonotype was seen many times. This rearrangement joins TRBV6-6 to TRBJ2-6; unclear D gene. CDR3 length: 14 residues. The germline V gene encodes CDR1 MNHNY and CDR2 SVGAGI (reference sequence). V gave up 2 bases and J gave up 4 bases, with 6 bases separating them. The CDR3 coding sequence is TGTGCCAGCAGTTACGGGGTCGGGGCCAACGTCCTGACTTTC. Translation: CASSYGVGANVLTF.

J is TRBJ1-1 and V is TRBV28, with 10 bases fitting TRBD1. This CDR3 is built from 16 residues. Germline-derived CDR1 and CDR2 are MDHEN and SYDVKM. V shed 3 bases and J 1 base; nucleotides not matched to a gene: 5. The CDR3 bases are TGTGCCAGCAGTTTTGCCGGACAGGGGGGGAACACTGAAGCTTTCTTT. It encodes CASSFAGQGGNTEAFF.

This clonotype was seen many times. The CDR3 DNA reads as TGTGCCAGCACTGCATCCTCGCCGGAGACCCAGTACTTC. Protein product: CASTASSPETQYF. V usage is TRBV28 and J usage is TRBJ2-5, with D unclear. V gave up 7 bases and J gave up 5 bases, with 14 bases separating them. The V gene's germline CDR1 is MDHEN and CDR2 SYDVKM. The CDR3 spans 13 residues.

Here the CDR3 reads CASSPNPTTNEKLFF. DNA for the CDR3: TGTGCCAGCTCACCAAACCCGACAACTAATGAAAAACTGTTTTTT. The chain is built from TRBV18 and TRBJ1-4; D unresolved. Germline V gene lookup returns CDR1 KGHSH and CDR2 LQKENI. Trimming left V 2 bases short and J 0 bases short, with 7 bases between. The CDR3 contains 15 residues. Together with reference TRBV18 and TRBJ1-4, the CDR3 gives the full variable domain: NAGVMQNPRHLVRRRGQEARLRCSPMKGHSHVYWYRQLPEEGLKFMVYLQKENIIDESGMPKERFSAEFPKEGPSILRIQQVVRGDSAAYFCASSPNPTTNEKLFFGSGTQLSVL.

In its sample, this clonotype was seen many times. This chain links TRBV30 with TRBJ2-7; no reliable D call. CDR3 size: 15 residues. V was shortened by 0 bases and J by 3 bases, with 15 bases between the two germline ends. CDR1 GTSNPN and CDR2 SVGIG come from the germline V gene (reference sequence). CDR3 in amino acids: CAWSVQLSRNYEQYF. DNA for the CDR3: TGTGCCTGGAGTGTTCAGTTGTCTAGGAACTACGAGCAGTACTTC.

This sequence joins TRBV19 and TRBJ1-1; unclear D gene. This CDR3 has 13 residues. The germline V and J ends were trimmed by 3 bases and 6 bases, with 11 bases remaining between them. CDR1 is LNHDA and CDR2 is SQIVND in the germline V gene (reference sequence). In nucleotides, the CDR3 is TGTGCCAGTAGTATCGGGCCTACTTCTGAAGCTTTCTTT. This translates into CASSIGPTSEAFF. The complete variable domain, with remaining parts taken from reference TRBV19 and TRBJ1-1, reads DGGITQSPKYLFRKEGQNVTLSCEQNLNHDAMYWYRQDPGQGLRLIYYSQIVNDFQKGDIAEGYSVSREKKESFPLTVTSAQKNPTAFYLCASSIGPTSEAFFGQGTRLTVV.

Here the CDR3 DNA reads TGTGCCTGGACAGGGATGGCTAACTATGGCTACACCTTC. It translates to CAWTGMANYGYTF. The rearrangement uses TRBV30 and TRBJ1-2; possible D gene TRBD1, 5 bases. The germline V gene encodes CDR1 GTSNPN and CDR2 SVGIG (reference sequence). The CDR3 is 13 residues long. The V end lost 4 bases, the J end lost 0 bases, and 9 bases lay between the germline ends. Full variable domain (outside the CDR3, taken from reference TRBV30 and TRBJ1-2): SQTIHQWPATLVQPVGSPLSLECTVEGTSNPNLYWYRQAAGRGLQLLFYSVGIGQISSEVPQNLSASRPQDRQFILSSKKLLLSDSGFYLCAWTGMANYGYTFGSGTRLTVV.

This clonotype was counted ten times or more. The rearrangement uses TRBV10-3 and TRBJ1-1; 7 positions match TRBD1. Germline V CDR1 and CDR2: ENHRY, SYGVKD. Trimming at V came to 6 bases and at J to 7 bases, leaving 5 bases not matched to a gene. CDR3 length: 12 amino acids. The DNA of the CDR3 is TGTGCCATCAGCTACAGGGGCGATGAAGCTTTCTTT. Translated, it gives CAISYRGDEAFF.